Described below is a single T cell receptor beta chain sequence and its context. This specimen belongs to a study of CD8+CD57+ T cells in acquired aplastic anemia. The CDR3 is made up of 12 amino acids. V lost 7 bases to trimming and J lost 3 bases, with 10 bases between them. Germline V lookup: CDR1 MNHNS, CDR2 SASEGT. CDR3 and TCR beta VDJ profiling relied on genomic DNA as the template. In TCRdb, the reads were re-called with MiXCR into one record per CDR3 protein. The repertoire has more than 150,000 distinct CDR3 sequences, about 50% of them found once; the top ten carry about an eighth. Selection for sequencing was limited to patients who had shown CD8+CD57+ cell expansion by flow cytometry.

This receptor was identified in a human donor with aplastic anemia. Material: sorted CD4+, CD8+, or CD8+CD57+ T cells (not recorded which) from PBMCs. This sequence joins TRBV6-1 and TRBJ2-7; TRBD1 might be the D (6 bases). DNA of the CDR3: TGTGCCAGCATAACAGGGAACTACGAGCAGTACTTC. Translated, it gives CASITGNYEQYF.